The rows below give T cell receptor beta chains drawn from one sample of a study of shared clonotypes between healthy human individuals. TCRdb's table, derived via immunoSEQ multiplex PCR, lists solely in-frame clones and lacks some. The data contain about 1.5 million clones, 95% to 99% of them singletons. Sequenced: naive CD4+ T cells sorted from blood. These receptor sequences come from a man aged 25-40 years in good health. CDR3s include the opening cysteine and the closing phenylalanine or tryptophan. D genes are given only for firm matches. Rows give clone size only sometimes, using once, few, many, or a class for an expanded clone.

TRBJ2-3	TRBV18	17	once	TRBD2	CASSPLTSGAHTDTQYF	TGTGCCAGCTCACCACTCACTAGCGGGGCTCACACAGATACGCAGTATTTT
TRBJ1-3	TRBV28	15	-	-	CASSVLRGPGNTIYF	TGTGCCAGCAGTGTCCTCCGGGGTCCTGGAAACACCATATATTTT
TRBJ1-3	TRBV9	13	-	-	CASSVGGGNTIYF	TGTGCCAGCAGCGTAGGGGGTGGAAACACCATATATTTT
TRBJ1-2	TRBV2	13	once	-	CASSGQGSGGYTF	TGTGCCAGCAGTGGGCAGGGATCGGGGGGCTACACCTTC
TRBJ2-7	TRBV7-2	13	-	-	CASSLIRGHEQYF	TGTGCCAGCAGCTTGATAAGGGGCCACGAGCAGTACTTC
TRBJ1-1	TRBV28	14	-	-	CASRSGTRDTEAFF	TGTGCCAGCAGATCCGGGACACGGGACACTGAAGCTTTCTTT
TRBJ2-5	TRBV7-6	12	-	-	CASSLIQETQYF	TGTGCCAGCAGCTTAATCCAAGAGACCCAGTACTTC
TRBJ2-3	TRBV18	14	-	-	CASSPPVATDTQYF	TGTGCCAGCTCACCACCGGTGGCCACAGATACGCAGTATTTT
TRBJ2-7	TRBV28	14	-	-	CASSPSTSSYEQYF	TGTGCCAGCAGTCCGTCGACTTCTTCCTACGAGCAGTACTTC
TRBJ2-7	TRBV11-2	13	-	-	CASSPDGSYEQYF	TGTGCCAGCAGCCCGGATGGGTCCTACGAGCAGTACTTC
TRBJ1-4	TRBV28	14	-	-	CASSFPQDGEKLFF	TGTGCCAGCAGTTTCCCTCAGGATGGCGAAAAACTGTTTTTT
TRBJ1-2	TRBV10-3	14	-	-	CAISDVTVGWGYTF	TGTGCCATCAGTGATGTGACCGTAGGTTGGGGCTACACCTTC
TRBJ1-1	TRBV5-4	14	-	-	CASSWERVNTEAFF	TGTGCCAGCAGCTGGGAGCGTGTGAACACTGAAGCTTTCTTT
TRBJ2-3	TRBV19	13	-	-	CASSISVADTQYF	TGTGCCAGTAGTATTAGTGTGGCAGATACGCAGTATTTT
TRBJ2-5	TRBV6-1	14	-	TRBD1	CASSGYRGRETQYF	TGTGCCAGCAGTGGTTACAGGGGGCGGGAGACCCAGTACTTC
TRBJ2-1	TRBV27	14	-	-	CASSFGDGYNEQFF	TGTGCCAGCAGTTTTGGGGACGGGTACAATGAGCAGTTCTTC
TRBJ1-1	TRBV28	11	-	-	CASSGNTEAFF	TGTGCCAGCAGTGGGAACACTGAAGCTTTCTTT
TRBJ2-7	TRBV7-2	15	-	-	CASSLRGAGSYEQYF	TGTGCCAGCAGCTTAAGGGGTGCCGGTTCCTACGAGCAGTACTTC
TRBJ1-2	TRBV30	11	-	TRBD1	CACSTGPGYTF	TGTGCCTGTTCGACAGGGCCCGGCTACACCTTC
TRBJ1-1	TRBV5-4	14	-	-	CASSDNPTNTEAFF	TGTGCCAGCAGCGATAATCCGACGAACACTGAAGCTTTCTTT
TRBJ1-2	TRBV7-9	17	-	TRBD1	CASSSHPGTGRDYGYTF	TGTGCCAGCAGCAGTCACCCCGGGACAGGGAGGGACTATGGCTACACCTTC
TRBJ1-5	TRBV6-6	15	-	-	CASSYSGSPNQPQHF	TGTGCCAGCAGTTACTCGGGGTCCCCCAATCAGCCCCAGCATTTT
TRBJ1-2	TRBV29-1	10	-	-	CSVDAGGYTF	TGCAGCGTTGACGCCGGTGGCTACACCTTC
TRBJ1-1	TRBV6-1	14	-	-	CASSAPGRRTEAFF	TGTGCCAGCAGTGCACCAGGGCGTAGGACTGAAGCTTTCTTT
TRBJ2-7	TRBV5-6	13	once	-	CASSLGLLYEQYF	TGTGCCAGCAGCTTGGGGTTACTCTACGAGCAGTACTTC
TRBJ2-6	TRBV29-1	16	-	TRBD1	CSASTGGTSGANVLTF	TGCAGCGCTTCGACAGGGGGGACCTCTGGGGCCAACGTCCTGACTTTC
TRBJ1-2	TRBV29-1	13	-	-	CSVAPGREYGYTF	TGCAGCGTTGCTCCCGGGCGGGAGTATGGCTACACCTTC
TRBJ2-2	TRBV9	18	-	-	CASSVATGGQMGTGELFF	TGTGCCAGCAGCGTAGCTACGGGGGGACAGATGGGCACCGGGGAGCTGTTTTTT
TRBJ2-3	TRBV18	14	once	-	CASSPIQNTDTQYF	TGTGCCAGCTCACCCATACAGAACACAGATACGCAGTATTTT
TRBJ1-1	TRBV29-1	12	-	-	CSVDPRLPEAFF	TGCAGCGTTGACCCCCGTTTGCCTGAAGCTTTCTTT
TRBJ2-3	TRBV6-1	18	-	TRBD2	CASSVLAGGPTSTDTQYF	TGTGCCAGCAGTGTACTAGCGGGAGGACCCACTAGCACAGATACGCAGTATTTT
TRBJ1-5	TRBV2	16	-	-	CASSNWRGAGNQPQHF	TGTGCCAGCAGTAATTGGAGGGGGGCCGGCAATCAGCCCCAGCATTTT
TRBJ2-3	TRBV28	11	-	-	CASRSEETQYF	TGTGCCAGTAGAAGTGAGGAGACGCAGTATTTT
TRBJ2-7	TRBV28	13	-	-	CASRKTATYEQYF	TGTGCCAGCAGGAAGACAGCAACCTACGAGCAGTACTTC
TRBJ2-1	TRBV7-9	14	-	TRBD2	CASGGLAAYNEQFF	TGTGCCAGCGGCGGACTAGCGGCCTACAATGAGCAGTTCTTC
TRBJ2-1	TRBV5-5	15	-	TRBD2	CASSPGLAGVHEQFF	TGTGCCAGCAGCCCGGGACTAGCGGGAGTTCATGAGCAGTTCTTC
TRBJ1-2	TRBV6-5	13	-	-	CASRNRDPYGYTF	TGTGCCAGCAGGAACCGGGACCCCTATGGCTACACCTTC
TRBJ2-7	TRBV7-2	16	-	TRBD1	CASSLGPWDRASEQYF	TGTGCCAGCAGCTTAGGACCCTGGGACAGGGCTTCCGAGCAGTACTTC
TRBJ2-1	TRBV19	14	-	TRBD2	CASSTSGSPGEQFF	TGTGCCAGTAGCACTAGCGGGAGTCCTGGTGAGCAGTTCTTC
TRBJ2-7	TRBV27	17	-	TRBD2	CASSSRTSGRSSYEQYF	TGTGCCAGCAGTTCGCGGACTAGCGGGAGGTCTAGCTACGAGCAGTACTTC
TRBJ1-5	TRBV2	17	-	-	CASSPTLGGVSNQPQHF	TGTGCCAGCAGCCCAACTTTGGGGGGCGTGAGCAATCAGCCCCAGCATTTT
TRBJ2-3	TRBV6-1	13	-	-	CASSEAPTDTQYF	TGTGCCAGCAGTGAAGCACCCACAGATACGCAGTATTTT
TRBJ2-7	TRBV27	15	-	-	CASSPTPPGGYEQYF	TGTGCCAGCAGTCCTACCCCGCCAGGGGGGTACGAGCAGTACTTC
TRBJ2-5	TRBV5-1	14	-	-	CASSLEGNQETQYF	TGCGCCAGCAGCTTGGAAGGGAACCAAGAGACCCAGTACTTC
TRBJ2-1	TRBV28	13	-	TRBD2	CASKLAFVYEQFF	TGTGCCAGCAAACTAGCGTTTGTCTATGAGCAGTTCTTC
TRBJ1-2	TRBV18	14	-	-	CASSPKEWGYGYTF	TGTGCCAGCTCACCTAAGGAGTGGGGCTATGGCTACACCTTC
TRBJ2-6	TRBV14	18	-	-	CASSQFGRISSGANVLTF	TGTGCCAGCAGCCAATTCGGACGGATAAGCTCTGGGGCCAACGTCCTGACTTTC
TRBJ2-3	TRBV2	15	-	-	CASPGEGLGTDTQYF	TGTGCCAGCCCGGGGGAAGGGCTGGGCACAGATACGCAGTATTTT
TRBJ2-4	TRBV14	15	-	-	CASSPLGTAQNIQYF	TGTGCCAGCAGTCCGCTCGGGACCGCTCAAAACATTCAGTACTTC